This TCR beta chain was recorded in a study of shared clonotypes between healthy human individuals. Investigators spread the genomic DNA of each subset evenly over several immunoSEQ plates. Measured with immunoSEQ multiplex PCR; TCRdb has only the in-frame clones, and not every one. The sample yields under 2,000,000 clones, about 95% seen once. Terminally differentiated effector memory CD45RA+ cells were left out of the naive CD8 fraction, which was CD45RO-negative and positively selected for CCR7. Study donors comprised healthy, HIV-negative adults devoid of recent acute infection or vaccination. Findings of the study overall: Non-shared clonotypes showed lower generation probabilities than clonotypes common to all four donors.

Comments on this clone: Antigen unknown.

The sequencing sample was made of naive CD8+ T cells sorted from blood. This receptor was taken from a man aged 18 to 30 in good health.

The CDR3 reads CAWTQRGGMNTEAFF. The DNA for the CDR3 is TGTGCCTGGACCCAAAGGGGAGGGATGAACACTGAAGCTTTCTTT. The V and J genes are TRBV30 and TRBJ1-1; D may be TRBD1 (5 bases). Germline V gene lookup returns CDR1 GTSNPN and CDR2 SVGIG (reference sequence). The CDR3 is 15 amino acids. V lost 4 bases and J lost 0, with 15 bases in between.